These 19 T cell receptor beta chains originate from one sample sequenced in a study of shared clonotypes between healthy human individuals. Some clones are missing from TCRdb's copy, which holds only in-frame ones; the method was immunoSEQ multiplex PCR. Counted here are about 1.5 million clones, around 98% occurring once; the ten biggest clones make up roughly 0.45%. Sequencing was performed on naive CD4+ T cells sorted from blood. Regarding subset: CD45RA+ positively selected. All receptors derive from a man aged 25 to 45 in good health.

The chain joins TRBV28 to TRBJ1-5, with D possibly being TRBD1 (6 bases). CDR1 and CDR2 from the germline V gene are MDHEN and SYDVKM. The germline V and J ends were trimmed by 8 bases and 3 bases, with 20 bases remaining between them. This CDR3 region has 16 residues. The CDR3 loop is CASLPRGVGFNQPQHF. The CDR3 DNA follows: TGTGCCAGCCTTCCAAGGGGGGTAGGGTTCAATCAGCCCCAGCATTTT.

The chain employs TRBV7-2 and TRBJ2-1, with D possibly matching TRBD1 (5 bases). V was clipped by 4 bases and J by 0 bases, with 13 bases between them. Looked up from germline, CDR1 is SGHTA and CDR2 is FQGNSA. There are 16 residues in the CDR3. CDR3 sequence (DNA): TGTGCCAGCAGCTCTAGGGGCGTTAGCTCCTACAATGAGCAGTTCTTC. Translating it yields CASSSRGVSSYNEQFF. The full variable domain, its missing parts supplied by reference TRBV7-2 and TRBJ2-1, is GAGVSQSPSNKVTEKGKDVELRCDPISGHTALYWYRQSLGQGLEFLIYFQGNSAPDKSGLPSDRFSAERTGGSVSTLTIQRTQQEDSAVYLCASSSRGVSSYNEQFFGPGTRLTVL.

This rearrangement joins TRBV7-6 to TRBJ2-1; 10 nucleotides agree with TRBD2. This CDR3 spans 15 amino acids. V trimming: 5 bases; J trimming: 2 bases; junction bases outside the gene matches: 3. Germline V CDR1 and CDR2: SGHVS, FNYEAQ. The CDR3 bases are TGTGCCAGCAGCCCCAGCGGGAGGGCCTACAATGAGCAGTTCTTC. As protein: CASSPSGRAYNEQFF.

CDR3 DNA sequence: TGTGCCACCAGCAGAGGGGGCCGGAACATAGCCAAAAACATTCAGTACTTC. It translates to CATSRGGRNIAKNIQYF. This chain connects TRBV15 to TRBJ2-4; possibly TRBD1 for D (5 bases). The CDR3 is 17 residues long. V lost 1 base to trimming and J lost 0 bases, with 13 bases between them. Germline V lookup: CDR1 LNHNV, CDR2 YYDKDF (reference sequence).

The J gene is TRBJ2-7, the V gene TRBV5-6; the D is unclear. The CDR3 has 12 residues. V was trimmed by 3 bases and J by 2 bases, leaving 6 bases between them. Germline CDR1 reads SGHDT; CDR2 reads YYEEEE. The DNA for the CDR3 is TGTGCCAGCAGCTATGAAACCTACGAGCAGTACTTC. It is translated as CASSYETYEQYF. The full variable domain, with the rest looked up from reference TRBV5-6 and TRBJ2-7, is DAGVTQSPTHLIKTRGQQVTLRCSPKSGHDTVSWYQQALGQGPQFIFQYYEEEERQRGNFPDRFSGHQFPNYSSELNVNALLLGDSALYLCASSYETYEQYFGPGTRLTVT.

This chain's CDR3 is CASSWGDRAAVEKLFF. The CDR3 DNA follows: TGCGCCAGCAGCTGGGGGGACAGGGCAGCTGTCGAAAAACTGTTTTTT. The gene calls are TRBV5-1 and TRBJ1-4; the match to TRBD1 covers 9 bases. The CDR3 is 16 residues long. Trimming cost V 3 bases and J 8 bases; bases outside gene matches: 11. The germline CDR1 and CDR2 sequences are SGHRS and YFSETQ.

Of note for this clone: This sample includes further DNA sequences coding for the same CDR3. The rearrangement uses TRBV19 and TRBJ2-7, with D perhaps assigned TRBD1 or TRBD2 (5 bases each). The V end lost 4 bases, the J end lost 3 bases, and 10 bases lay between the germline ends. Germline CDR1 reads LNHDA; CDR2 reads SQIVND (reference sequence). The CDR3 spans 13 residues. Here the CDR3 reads CASSSPGSYEQYF. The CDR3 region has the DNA TGTGCCAGTAGTAGTCCAGGGAGCTACGAGCAGTACTTC.

The CDR3 is CASSQTGASNQPQHF. In DNA form, the CDR3 reads TGTGCCAGCAGCCAAACCGGGGCCAGCAATCAGCCCCAGCATTTT. The chain carries TRBV6-5 and TRBJ1-5; the D gene is possibly TRBD1 (5 bases). Trimming pared 6 bases from V and 1 base from J, leaving 13 bases between. Per germline, CDR1 MNHEY and CDR2 SVGAGI. The CDR3 is 15 residues long.

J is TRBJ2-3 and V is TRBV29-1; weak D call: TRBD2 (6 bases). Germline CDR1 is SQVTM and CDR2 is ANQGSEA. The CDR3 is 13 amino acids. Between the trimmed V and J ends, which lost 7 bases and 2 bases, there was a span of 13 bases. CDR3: CSAKAGSTDTQYF. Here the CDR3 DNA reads TGCAGCGCAAAAGCGGGTTCCACAGATACGCAGTATTTT.

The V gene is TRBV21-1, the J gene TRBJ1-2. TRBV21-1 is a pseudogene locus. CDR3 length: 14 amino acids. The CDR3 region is CASERVRANYGYTF. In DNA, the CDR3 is TGTGCCAGTGAGAGGGTCAGGGCTAACTATGGCTACACCTTC.

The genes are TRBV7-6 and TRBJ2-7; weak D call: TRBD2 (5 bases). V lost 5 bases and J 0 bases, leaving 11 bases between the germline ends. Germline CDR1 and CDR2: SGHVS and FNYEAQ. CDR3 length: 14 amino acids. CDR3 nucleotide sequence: TGTGCCAGCAGCACAAGCGGTAACTCCTACGAGCAGTACTTC. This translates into CASSTSGNSYEQYF.

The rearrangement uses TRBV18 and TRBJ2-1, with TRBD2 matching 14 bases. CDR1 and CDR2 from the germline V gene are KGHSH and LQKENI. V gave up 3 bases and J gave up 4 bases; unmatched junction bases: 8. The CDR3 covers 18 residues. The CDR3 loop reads CASSPKGTSGSQYNEQFF. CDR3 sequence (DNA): TGTGCCAGCTCACCTAAAGGGACTAGCGGGAGTCAGTACAATGAGCAGTTCTTC.

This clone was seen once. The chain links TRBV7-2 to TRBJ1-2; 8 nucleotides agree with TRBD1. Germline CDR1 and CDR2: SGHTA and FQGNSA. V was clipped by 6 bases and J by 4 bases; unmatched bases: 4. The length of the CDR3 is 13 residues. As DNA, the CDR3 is TGTGCCAGCAGTCCCCAGGGGGCCTATGGCTACACCTTC. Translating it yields CASSPQGAYGYTF.

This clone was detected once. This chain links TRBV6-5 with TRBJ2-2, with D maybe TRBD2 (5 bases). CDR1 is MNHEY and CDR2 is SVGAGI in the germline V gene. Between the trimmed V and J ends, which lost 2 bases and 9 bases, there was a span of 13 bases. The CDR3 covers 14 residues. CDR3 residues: CASSYEGRSRELFF. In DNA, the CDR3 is TGTGCCAGCAGTTACGAGGGCAGGTCAAGGGAGCTGTTTTTT.

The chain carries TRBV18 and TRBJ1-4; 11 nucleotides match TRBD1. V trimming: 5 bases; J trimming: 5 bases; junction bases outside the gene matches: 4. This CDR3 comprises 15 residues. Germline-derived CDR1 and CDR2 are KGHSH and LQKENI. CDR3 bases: TGTGCCAGCTCAAGAGGACAGGGGGCAAATGAAAAACTGTTTTTT. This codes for CASSRGQGANEKLFF.

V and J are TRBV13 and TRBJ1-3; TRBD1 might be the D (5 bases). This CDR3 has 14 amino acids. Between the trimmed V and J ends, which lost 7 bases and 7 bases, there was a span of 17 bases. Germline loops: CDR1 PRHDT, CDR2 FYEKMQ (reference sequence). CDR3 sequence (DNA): TGTGCCAGCACCTATGACAGACAAATCAACACCATATATTTT. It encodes CASTYDRQINTIYF. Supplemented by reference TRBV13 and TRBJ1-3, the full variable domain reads AAGVIQSPRHLIKEKRETATLKCYPIPRHDTVYWYQQGPGQDPQFLISFYEKMQSDKGSIPDRFSAQQFSDYHSELNMSSLELGDSALYFCASTYDRQINTIYFGEGSWLTVV.

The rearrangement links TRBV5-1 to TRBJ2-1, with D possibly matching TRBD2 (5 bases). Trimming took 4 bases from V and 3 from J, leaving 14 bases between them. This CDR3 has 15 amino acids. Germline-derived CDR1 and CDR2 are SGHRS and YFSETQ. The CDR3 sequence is CASSPYDTSYNEQFF. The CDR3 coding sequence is TGCGCCAGCAGCCCTTACGACACTAGCTACAATGAGCAGTTCTTC.

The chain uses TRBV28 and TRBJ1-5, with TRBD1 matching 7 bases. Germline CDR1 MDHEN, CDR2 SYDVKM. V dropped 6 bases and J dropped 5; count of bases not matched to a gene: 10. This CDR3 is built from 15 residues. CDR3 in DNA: TGTGCCAGCAGCTTTGGAGGGGGCCGGTATCAGCCCCAGCATTTT. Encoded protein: CASSFGGGRYQPQHF.

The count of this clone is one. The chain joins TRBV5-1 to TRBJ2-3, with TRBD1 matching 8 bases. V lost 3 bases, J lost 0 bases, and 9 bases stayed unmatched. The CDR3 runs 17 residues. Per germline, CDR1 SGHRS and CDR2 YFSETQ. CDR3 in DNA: TGCGCCAGCAGCTCAACGACAGGGGACCCTAGCACAGATACGCAGTATTTT. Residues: CASSSTTGDPSTDTQYF.